A selection of T cell receptor beta chains follows, all from one sample in a study of beta chain features in type 1 diabetes. TCRdb's copy holds only in-frame clones and misses some; the assay was immunoSEQ multiplex PCR. The sample carries a few hundred thousand clones, around 10% recorded once. What was sequenced was central memory CD4+ T cells from blood. Receptors were obtained from a man aged 25-40 years with type 1 diabetes. Both conserved end residues are part of each CDR3. The D gene is left open where the match is weak. Clone size, where shown, is once, few, many, or a class for clones that have expanded.

abundance: NA
v_gene: TRBV28
d_gene: TRBD2
j_gene: TRBJ2-5
CDR3nt: TGTGCCAGCAGTTTAGCGGGAGGGCAGGGAGAGACCCAGTACTTC
CDR3aa: CASSLAGGQGETQYF

abundance: few
v_gene: TRBV5-1
d_gene: TRBD1
j_gene: TRBJ1-4
CDR3nt: TGCGCCAGCAGCCTGACAGGGGATGGAGAAAAACTGTTTTTT
CDR3aa: CASSLTGDGEKLFF

abundance: NA
v_gene: TRBV12-5
d_gene: NA
j_gene: TRBJ2-3
CDR3nt: TGTGCTAGTGGTTGGGACTCCCGAGGAGATACGCAGTATTTT
CDR3aa: CASGWDSRGDTQYF

abundance: few
v_gene: TRBV6-6
d_gene: TRBD1
j_gene: TRBJ1-1
CDR3nt: TGTGCCAGCAGCTACGACAGGGTCGCTGAAGCTTTCTTT
CDR3aa: CASSYDRVAEAFF

abundance: NA
v_gene: TRBV7-9
d_gene: NA
j_gene: TRBJ2-3
CDR3nt: TGTGCCAGCAGCTTAGGAGAGGACACAGATACGCAGTATTTT
CDR3aa: CASSLGEDTDTQYF

abundance: many
v_gene: TRBV7-9
d_gene: NA
j_gene: TRBJ2-3
CDR3nt: TGTGCCAGCAGGGGCCTCGGAGATACGCAGTATTTT
CDR3aa: CASRGLGDTQYF

abundance: few
v_gene: TRBV11-2
d_gene: TRBD1
j_gene: TRBJ2-5
CDR3nt: TGTGCCAGCAGCCCCGGGACAGCACTAGAAGAGACCCAGTACTTC
CDR3aa: CASSPGTALEETQYF

abundance: NA
v_gene: TRBV29-1
d_gene: NA
j_gene: TRBJ1-2
CDR3nt: TGCAGCGGTTACAGGAACATCTATGGCTACACCTTC
CDR3aa: CSGYRNIYGYTF

abundance: NA
v_gene: TRBV30
d_gene: TRBD1
j_gene: TRBJ1-2
CDR3nt: TGTGCCTGGCAACGGGACAGCACCTATGGCTACACCTTC
CDR3aa: CAWQRDSTYGYTF

abundance: NA
v_gene: TRBV29-1
d_gene: NA
j_gene: TRBJ2-2
CDR3nt: TGCAGCGCCTCCGGGACAACGAACACCGGGGAGCTGTTTTTT
CDR3aa: CSASGTTNTGELFF